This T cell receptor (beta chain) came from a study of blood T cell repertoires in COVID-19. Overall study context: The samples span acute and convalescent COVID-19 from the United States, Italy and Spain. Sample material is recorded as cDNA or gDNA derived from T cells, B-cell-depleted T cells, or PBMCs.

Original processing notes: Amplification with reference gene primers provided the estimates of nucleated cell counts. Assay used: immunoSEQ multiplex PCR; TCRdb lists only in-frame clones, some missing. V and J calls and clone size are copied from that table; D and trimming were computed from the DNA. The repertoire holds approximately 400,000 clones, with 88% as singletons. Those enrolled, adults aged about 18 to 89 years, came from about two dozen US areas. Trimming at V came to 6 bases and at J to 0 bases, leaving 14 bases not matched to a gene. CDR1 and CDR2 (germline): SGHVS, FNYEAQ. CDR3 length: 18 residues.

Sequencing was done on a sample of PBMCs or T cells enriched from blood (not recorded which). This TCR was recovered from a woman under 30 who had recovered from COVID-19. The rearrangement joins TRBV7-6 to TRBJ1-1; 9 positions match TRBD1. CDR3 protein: CASSQLIPGQGLNTEAFF. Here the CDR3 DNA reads TGTGCCAGCAGTCAGTTAATACCGGGACAGGGCTTGAACACTGAAGCTTTCTTT. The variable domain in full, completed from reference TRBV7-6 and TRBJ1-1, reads GAGVSQSPRYKVTKRGQDVALRCDPISGHVSLYWYRQALGQGPEFLTYFNYEAQQDKSGLPNDRFSAERPEGSISTLTIQRTEQRDSAMYRCASSQLIPGQGLNTEAFFGQGTRLTVV.